This TCR beta chain comes out of a study of molecular identifiers for immune sequencing clone quantification (dated by TCRdb to 2016 to 2019). With regard to the full study: For a replicate experiment, RNA from approximately 20,000 or 100,000 naive CD8 T cells was divided into five aliquots, and four of the five aliquots were sequenced. This methods study used CD8 T cells to benchmark TCR RNA copy counting and molecular-identifier clustering-based TCR repertoire sequencing (MIDCIRS).

Libraries came from PCR. TCRdb lists the instrument as NextSeq 500. Bulk TCR libraries were made following a previously described method, with the TCR primers given in Table S5. The Qiagen AllPrep DNA/RNA kit was used to purify total RNA. Before any analysis, reads coming from multiple sequencing runs of the same library were combined into one pool. The authors' pipeline ran thus. Reads were retained only if their TCR constant sequence matched exactly, and those retained reads were trimmed to 150 nt and grouped according to their 12-nt molecular barcodes. Within each barcode group, reads were sub-clustered at a 15% Levenshtein threshold, and quality-weighted consensus sequences were built per RNA molecule. Non-functional sequences were removed, as were lower-count sequences one edit away from another. Barcode sub-clusters with fewer than 20% of the maximum read count were removed, based on fitting two negative binomial distributions. TCRdb reprocessing: public reads trimmed at Q25 with fastp, clones called with MiXCR, in-frame beta chains kept. Each record represents a unique CDR3 protein, reported with the most common genes and DNA among its rows. TCRdb assigned the V and J calls; the authors' analysis was not used. Present in this sample are some 580,000 distinct CDR3 sequences, 25% of which were seen just once. 0.6% to 0.9% of the sample goes to the ten largest clones.

Of note for this clonotype: The specificity of this receptor is unknown. No clone much larger than this one lies a single base away; base qualities are absent.

Libraries of naive CD8 T cells were built from approximately 20,000 to 1,000,000 sorted cells, with 10%, 30% or 50% of the purified RNA used. Naive CD8 T cells, defined as CD8+CD4-CCR7+CD45RA+, were FACS-sorted into RLT Plus buffer on a BD FACSAria II. Roughly nine TCR copies' worth of Jurkat RNA were spiked into roughly 20,000-1,000,000 naive CD8 T cell samples to test detection sensitivity. Enrichment of CD8 T cells was done with RosetteSep CD8+ T Cell Enrichment Cocktail plus Ficoll-Paque, and ACK red cell lysis came afterward. The paper's findings and limits, for the study overall: Even against a background of roughly 1 million naive CD8 T cells, spiked-in Jurkat TCR RNA amounting to a single cell's worth was reported to be detectable. In CMV-specific effector cells, clones with more than 20 RNA copies accounted for over 99% of molecules, whereas in naive cells such clones accounted for under 1%. Modeling estimated about three recovered TCR RNA copies per cell, compared with 8.5 to 10 by digital PCR, which implies 30% to 35% capture efficiency. When barcode sub-clustering was omitted, TCR diversity was inflated by chimeric consensus sequences, with chimeras reaching as high as 47%. Highly expanded clone sizes could be underestimated if identical TCR molecules share a barcode. The naive libraries included spiked-in Jurkat TCR RNA (over nine copies' worth), and this RNA is not part of the donor repertoire.

The germline V gene (reference sequence) specifies SEHNR as CDR1 and FQNEAQ as CDR2. V is cut by 8 bases and J by 0 bases, and the space between the germline ends is 16 bases. Measured from the cysteine to the phenylalanine, the CDR3 is 15 residues long. Of the read, only the CDR3 DNA is kept; its 45 bases are in frame from base 1. The sequencing input was naive CD8+ T cells from blood, with Jurkat cell RNA spiked in. According to the study, the label for this sample's cell subset or site signals: FACS-sorted CD8+CD4-CCR7+CD45RA+ naive T cells. The chain links TRBV7-9 with TRBJ1-1; TRBD1 is a possible D gene, resting on 6 matching bases. The TCR was taken from a human donor in good health. Some libraries in this study had Jurkat cell RNA spiked in. The CDR3 reads CASVFRTEMNTEAFF. The DNA sequence is as follows: TGTGCCAGCGTCTTTCGGACAGAAATGAACACTGAAGCTTTCTTT.